This TCR beta chain was obtained from a study of control samples from healthy donors and cancer patients (dated by TCRdb to about 2020). Libraries came from the immunoSEQ multiplex PCR assay. TCRdb's version of the immuneACCESS table is confined to in-frame rearrangements and falls short of the full clone set. An unresolved V gene accounts for under half of the shortfall where checked; the remainder is of unknown origin. A total of 65,000 to 95,000 clones appear in this sample, 87% of them only once. Of the sample, over 15% falls within the top ten clones. V lost 4 bases and J lost 4 bases, and the count of bases not matched to a germline gene is 8. Including the terminal cysteine and phenylalanine, the CDR3 comprises 15 residues. Only the CDR3 region is kept as DNA, spanning 45 bases read in frame from base 1. CDR1 is given as SGHDT and CDR2 as YYEEEE, both from the germline V gene. Concerning this clone itself: Its antigen is currently not known. Qualities for individual bases were not recorded, and no much larger clone is one base off.

This receptor was taken from a man between 50 and 59 years old in good health. Rearrangement joined TRBV5-6 to TRBJ1-1, and 9 junctional nucleotides match TRBD1. What was sequenced was blood. For the CDR3, the sequence is CASSGGQGFITEAFF. The base sequence is TGTGCCAGCAGCGGGGGACAGGGTTTTATCACTGAAGCTTTCTTT. Where the CDR3 stops, the reference TRBV5-6 and TRBJ1-1 genes take over; the full variable domain is DAGVTQSPTHLIKTRGQQVTLRCSPKSGHDTVSWYQQALGQGPQFIFQYYEEEERQRGNFPDRFSGHQFPNYSSELNVNALLLGDSALYLCASSGGQGFITEAFFGQGTRLTVV.